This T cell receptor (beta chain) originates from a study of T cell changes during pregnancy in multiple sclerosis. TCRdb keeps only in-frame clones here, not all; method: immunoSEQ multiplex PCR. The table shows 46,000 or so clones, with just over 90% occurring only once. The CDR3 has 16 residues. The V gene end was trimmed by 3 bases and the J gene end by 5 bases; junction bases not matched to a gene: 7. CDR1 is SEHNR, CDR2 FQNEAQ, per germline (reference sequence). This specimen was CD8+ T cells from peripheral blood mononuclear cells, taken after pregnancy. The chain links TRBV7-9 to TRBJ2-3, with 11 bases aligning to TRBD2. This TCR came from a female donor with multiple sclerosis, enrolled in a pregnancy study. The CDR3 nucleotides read TGTGCCAGCAGCTTCTTAGCGGGGGGGCCAAGAGATACGCAGTATTTT. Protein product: CASSFLAGGPRDTQYF.